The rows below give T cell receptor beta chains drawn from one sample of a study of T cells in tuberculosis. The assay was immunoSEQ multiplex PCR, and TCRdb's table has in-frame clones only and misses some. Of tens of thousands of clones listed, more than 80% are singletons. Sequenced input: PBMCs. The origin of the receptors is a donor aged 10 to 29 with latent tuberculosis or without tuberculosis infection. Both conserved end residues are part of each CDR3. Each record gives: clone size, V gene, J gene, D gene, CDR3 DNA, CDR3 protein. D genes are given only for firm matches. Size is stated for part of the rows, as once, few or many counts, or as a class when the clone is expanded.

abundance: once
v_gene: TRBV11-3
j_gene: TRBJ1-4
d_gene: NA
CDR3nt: TGTGCCAGCAGCCCCCGAGGAAAACTGTTTTTT
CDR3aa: CASSPRGKLFF

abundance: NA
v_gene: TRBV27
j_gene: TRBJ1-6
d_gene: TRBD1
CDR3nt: TGTGCCAGCAGTTTAACAGGGGGCGTATCACCCCTCCACTTT
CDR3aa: CASSLTGGVSPLHF

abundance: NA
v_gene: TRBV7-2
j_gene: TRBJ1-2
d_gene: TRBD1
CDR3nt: TGTGCCAGCAGCCTAACCGACAGGGGAGAAATCTATGGCTACACCTTC
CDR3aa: CASSLTDRGEIYGYTF

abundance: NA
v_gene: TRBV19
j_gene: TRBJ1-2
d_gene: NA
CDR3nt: TGTGCCAGTAGTATCCCCGAGACGGGAACCTATGGCTACACCTTC
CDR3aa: CASSIPETGTYGYTF

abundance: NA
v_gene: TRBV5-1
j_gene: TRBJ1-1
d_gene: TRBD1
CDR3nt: TGCGCCAGCAGCCCGACAGGGGGCAGCGAAACTGAAGCTTTCTTT
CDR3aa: CASSPTGGSETEAFF

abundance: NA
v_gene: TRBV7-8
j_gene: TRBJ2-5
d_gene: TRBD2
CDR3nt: TGTGCCAGCAGCTTAGCGCGGCTAGCGGGCCAAGAGACCCAGTACTTC
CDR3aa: CASSLARLAGQETQYF

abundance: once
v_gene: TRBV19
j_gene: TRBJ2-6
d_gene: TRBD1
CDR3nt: TGTGCCAGTAGTATTTTGGGACAGGGGTTCTCTGGGGCCAACGTCCTGACTTTC
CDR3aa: CASSILGQGFSGANVLTF

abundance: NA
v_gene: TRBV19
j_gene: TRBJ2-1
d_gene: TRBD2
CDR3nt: TGTGCCAGTAGGACGACTAGCGGGGGGTTCTACAATGAGCAGTTCTTC
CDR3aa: CASRTTSGGFYNEQFF

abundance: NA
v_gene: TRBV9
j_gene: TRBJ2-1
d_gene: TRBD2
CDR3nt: TGTGCCAGCAAGGGACTAGCGATCAATGAGCAGTTCTTC
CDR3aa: CASKGLAINEQFF

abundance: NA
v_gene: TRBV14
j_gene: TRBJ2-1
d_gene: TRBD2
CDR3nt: TGTGCCAGCAGCCAAGCTAGCGGGGCGTCTCTCTCCTACAATGAGCAGTTCTTC
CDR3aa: CASSQASGASLSYNEQFF

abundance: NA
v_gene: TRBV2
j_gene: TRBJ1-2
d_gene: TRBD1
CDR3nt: TGTGCCAGCAGTTGGGACAGGGGGATTTATGGCTACACCTTC
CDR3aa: CASSWDRGIYGYTF

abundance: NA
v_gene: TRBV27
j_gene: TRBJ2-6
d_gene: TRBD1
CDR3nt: TGTGCCAGCAGTTTGACAGGGTACTCTGGGGCCAACGTCCTGACTTTC
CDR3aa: CASSLTGYSGANVLTF

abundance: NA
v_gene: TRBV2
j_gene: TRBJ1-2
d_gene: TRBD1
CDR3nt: TGTGCCAGCATCGGGGGACAGGTGGCCTACACCTTC
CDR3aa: CASIGGQVAYTF

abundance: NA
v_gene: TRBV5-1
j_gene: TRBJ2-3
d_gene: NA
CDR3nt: TGCGCCAGCAGTCCCCAGGGCACAGATACGCAGTATTTT
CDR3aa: CASSPQGTDTQYF

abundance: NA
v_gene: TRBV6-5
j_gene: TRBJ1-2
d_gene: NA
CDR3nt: TGTGCCAGCAGTTACTCGAAAGGGGGGGCGGACTATGGCTACACCTTC
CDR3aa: CASSYSKGGADYGYTF

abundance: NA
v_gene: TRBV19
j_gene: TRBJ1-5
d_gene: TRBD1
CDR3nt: TGTGCCAGTAGTATACGGACAGGATCCAATCAGCCCCAGCATTTT
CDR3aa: CASSIRTGSNQPQHF

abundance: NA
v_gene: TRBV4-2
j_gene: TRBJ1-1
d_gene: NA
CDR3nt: TGTGCCAGCAGCCAAGATGCGGGCATGAACACTGAAGCTTTCTTT
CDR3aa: CASSQDAGMNTEAFF

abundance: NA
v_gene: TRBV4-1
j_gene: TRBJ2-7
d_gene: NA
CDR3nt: TGCGCCAGCAGCCAAGATCGGAGGACAGTATCCTACGAGCAGTACTTC
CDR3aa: CASSQDRRTVSYEQYF

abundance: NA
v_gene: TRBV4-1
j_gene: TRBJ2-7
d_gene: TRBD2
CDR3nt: TGCGCCAGCAGCCCCCTGGGCGGGGGGCTTGGCGAGCAGTACTTC
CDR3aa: CASSPLGGGLGEQYF

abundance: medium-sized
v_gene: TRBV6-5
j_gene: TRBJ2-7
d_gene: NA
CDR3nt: TGTGCCAGCAGTTACTCGTTAACCGCCCGGGACGAGCAGTACTTC
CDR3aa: CASSYSLTARDEQYF

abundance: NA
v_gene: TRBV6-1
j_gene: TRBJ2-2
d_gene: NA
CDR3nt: TGTGCCAGCCACCGTGGGGGCCCAAACACCGGGGAGCTGTTTTTT
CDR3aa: CASHRGGPNTGELFF

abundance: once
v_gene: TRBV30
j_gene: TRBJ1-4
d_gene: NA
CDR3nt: TGTGCCTGGGGGTCCCGGGAGATTGCAACTAATGAAAAACTGTTTTTT
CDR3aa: CAWGSREIATNEKLFF

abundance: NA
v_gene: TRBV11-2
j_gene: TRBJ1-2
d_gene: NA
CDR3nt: TGTGCCAGCAGCGGAGATTTTAGGAGTGACTATGGCTACACCTTC
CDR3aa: CASSGDFRSDYGYTF

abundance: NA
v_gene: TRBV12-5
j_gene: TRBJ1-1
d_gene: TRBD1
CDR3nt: TGTGCTAGTGGTTTGCCCCGGACAGGGGGGAACACTGAAGCTTTCTTT
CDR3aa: CASGLPRTGGNTEAFF

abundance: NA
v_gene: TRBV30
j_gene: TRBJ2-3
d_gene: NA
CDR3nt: TGTGCCTGGAAACCGCTCCAGACTAGCACAGATACGCAGTATTTT
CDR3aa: CAWKPLQTSTDTQYF

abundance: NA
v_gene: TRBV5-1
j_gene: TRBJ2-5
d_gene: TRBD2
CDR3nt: TGCGCCAGCAGCCCTAGAGGGACTAGCGGGGGGGCAATTCAAGAGACCCAGTACTTC
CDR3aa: CASSPRGTSGGAIQETQYF

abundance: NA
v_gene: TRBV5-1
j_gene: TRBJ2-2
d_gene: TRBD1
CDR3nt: TGCGCCAGCAGTGCGGGACAGGGAAACACCGGGGAGCTGTTTTTT
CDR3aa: CASSAGQGNTGELFF

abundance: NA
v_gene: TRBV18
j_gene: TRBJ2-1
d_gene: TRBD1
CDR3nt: TGTGCCAGCTCACGGGACAGGGCATACAATGAGCAGTTCTTC
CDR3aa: CASSRDRAYNEQFF

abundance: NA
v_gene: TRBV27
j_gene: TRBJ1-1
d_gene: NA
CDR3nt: TGTGCCAGCAGTTTAGCAGGAGGCGGGCAAGCTTTCTTT
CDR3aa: CASSLAGGGQAFF

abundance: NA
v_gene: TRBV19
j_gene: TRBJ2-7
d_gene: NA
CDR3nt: TGTGCCAGTAGTATGGAGGAGACCTACGAGCAGTACTTC
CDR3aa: CASSMEETYEQYF

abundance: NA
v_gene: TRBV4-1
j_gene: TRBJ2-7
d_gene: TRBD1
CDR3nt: TGCGCCAGCAGCCAACTTCCGGGACAGGTCAGCTCCTACGAGCAGTACTTC
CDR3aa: CASSQLPGQVSSYEQYF

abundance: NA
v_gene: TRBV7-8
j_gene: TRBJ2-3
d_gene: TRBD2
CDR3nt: TGTGCCAGCAGCTTAGGACTAGCGGGGGATGCAGATACGCAGTATTTT
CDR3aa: CASSLGLAGDADTQYF

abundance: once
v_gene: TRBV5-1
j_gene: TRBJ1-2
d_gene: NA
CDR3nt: TGCGCCAGCAGCTTTGCTGAGGCAACCTATGGCTACACCTTC
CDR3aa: CASSFAEATYGYTF

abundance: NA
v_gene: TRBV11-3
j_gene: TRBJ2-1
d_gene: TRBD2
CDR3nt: TGTGCCAGCAGCTCGGGACTACCAAGGGATGAGCAGTTCTTC
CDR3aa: CASSSGLPRDEQFF

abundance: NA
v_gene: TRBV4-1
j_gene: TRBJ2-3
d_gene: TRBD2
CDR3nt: TGCGCCAGCAGCCTCCCCGGCGGGTCGAGCGGGGGGCTAGATACGCAGTATTTT
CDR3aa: CASSLPGGSSGGLDTQYF

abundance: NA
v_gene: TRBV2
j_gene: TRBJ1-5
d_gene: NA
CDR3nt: TGTGCCAGCAGTGTTGACGGGAGGGGGGAACAGCCCCAGCATTTT
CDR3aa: CASSVDGRGEQPQHF

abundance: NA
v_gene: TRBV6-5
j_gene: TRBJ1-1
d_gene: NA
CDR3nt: TGTGCCACCCTTCAACCCGGGACTGAAGCTTTCTTT
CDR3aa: CATLQPGTEAFF

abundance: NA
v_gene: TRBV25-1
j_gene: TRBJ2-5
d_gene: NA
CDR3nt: TGTGCCAGCAGTTCCCGACAGGAGATACAAGAGACCCAGTACTTC
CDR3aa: CASSSRQEIQETQYF

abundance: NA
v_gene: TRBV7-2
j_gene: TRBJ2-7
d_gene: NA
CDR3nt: TGTGCCAGCAGCTACCCGGACTACCCCAGGTATTCCTACGAGCAGTACTTC
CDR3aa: CASSYPDYPRYSYEQYF

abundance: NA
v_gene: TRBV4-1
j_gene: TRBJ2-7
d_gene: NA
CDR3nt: TGCGCCAGCAGCCAAGATTTCGGGGAAGGCTCCGAGCAGTACTTC
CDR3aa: CASSQDFGEGSEQYF

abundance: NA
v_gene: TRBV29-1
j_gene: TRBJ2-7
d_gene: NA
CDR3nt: TGCAGCGTTGAACCCTCTTATAGGGGGGAGCAGTACTTC
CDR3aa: CSVEPSYRGEQYF

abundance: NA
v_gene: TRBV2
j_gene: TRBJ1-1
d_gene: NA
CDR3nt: TGTGCCAGCCTCTTGGGGGCGAACACTGAAGCTTTCTTT
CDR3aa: CASLLGANTEAFF

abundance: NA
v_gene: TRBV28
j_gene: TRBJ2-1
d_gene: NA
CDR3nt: TGTGCCAGCTCTGCAGGGGACCCCTACAATGAGCAGTTCTTC
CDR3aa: CASSAGDPYNEQFF

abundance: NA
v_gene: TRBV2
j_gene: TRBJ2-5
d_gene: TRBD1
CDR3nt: TGTGCCAGCAGCTACAGGGGGGAGACCCAGTACTTC
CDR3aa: CASSYRGETQYF

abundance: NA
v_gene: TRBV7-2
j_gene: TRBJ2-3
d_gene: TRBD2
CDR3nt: TGTGCCAGCAGCTTTACGGGGACTAGAGCAGATACGCAGTATTTT
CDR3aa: CASSFTGTRADTQYF

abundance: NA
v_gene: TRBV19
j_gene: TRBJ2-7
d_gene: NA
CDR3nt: TGTGCCAGTAGTCTACCCCCCAGTGGAGGTCCACACGAGCAGTACTTC
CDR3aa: CASSLPPSGGPHEQYF

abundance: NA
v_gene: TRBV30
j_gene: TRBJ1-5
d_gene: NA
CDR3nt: TGTGCCTGGACAGGAGAAAAGGGGCAGCCCCAGCATTTT
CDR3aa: CAWTGEKGQPQHF

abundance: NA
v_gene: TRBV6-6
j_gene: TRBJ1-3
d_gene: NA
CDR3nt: TGTGCCAGCCAACAGGGAAACTCTGGAAACACCATATATTTT
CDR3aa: CASQQGNSGNTIYF

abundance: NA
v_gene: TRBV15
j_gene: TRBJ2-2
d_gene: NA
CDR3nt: TGTGCCACCAGCGAGCTAGGTCGGGAAACCGGGGAGCTGTTTTTT
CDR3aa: CATSELGRETGELFF

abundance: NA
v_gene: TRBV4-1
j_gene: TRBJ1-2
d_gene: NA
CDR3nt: TGCGCCAGCAGCCAAGATAATTATGGCTACACCTTC
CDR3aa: CASSQDNYGYTF

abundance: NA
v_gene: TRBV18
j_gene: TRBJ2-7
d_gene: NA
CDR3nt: TGTGCCAGCTCACTCCAACCGGGACCAAAGGGGGACGAGCAGTACTTC
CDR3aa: CASSLQPGPKGDEQYF

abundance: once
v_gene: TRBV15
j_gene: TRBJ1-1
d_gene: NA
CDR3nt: TGTGCCACCAGCAGAGTACGGAGCGCTGAAGCTTTCTTT
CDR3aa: CATSRVRSAEAFF

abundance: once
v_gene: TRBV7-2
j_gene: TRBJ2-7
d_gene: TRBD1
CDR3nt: TGTGCCAGCAGCTTTAGGACAGGGACCTACGAGCAGTACTTC
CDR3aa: CASSFRTGTYEQYF

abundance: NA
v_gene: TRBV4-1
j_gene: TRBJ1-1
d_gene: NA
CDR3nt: TGCGCCAGCAGCTCTCGCAGAGGACAGAACACTGAAGCTTTCTTT
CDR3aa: CASSSRRGQNTEAFF

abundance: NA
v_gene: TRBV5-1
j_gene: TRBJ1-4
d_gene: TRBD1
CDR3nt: TGCGCCAGCAGCCCCTCGGGACAGAGTAATGAAAAACTGTTTTTT
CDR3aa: CASSPSGQSNEKLFF